These T cell receptor beta chains were read from a single sample in a study of identical twins. Via MiXCR, TCRdb re-called the 5' RACE reads, giving one row per CDR3 protein. This sample has roughly 200,000 distinct CDR3 sequences, with more than 15% found just once. These records were also assigned to another study, of T cells expressing NK-cell markers.

The sample was CD8+ T cells sorted from blood. These receptors originate from a woman younger than 30 in good health. Both conserved end residues are part of each CDR3. The D gene is left open where the match is weak. A clone size is listed for some rows: how often the clone was seen (once, few, many), or a class if it is expanded.

clone size	V gene	J gene	D gene	CDR3 DNA	CDR3 protein
NA	TRBV12-3/TRBV12-4	TRBJ2-7	TRBD2	TGTGCCAGCAGCCCCCTTCCCGGGACTAGCGGGGACTGGCAGTACTTC	CASSPLPGTSGDWQYF
NA	TRBV10-3	TRBJ2-2	TRBD2	TGTGCCATCAGTGATGGGGGAGGGTCACCCGGGGAGCTGTTTTTT	CAISDGGGSPGELFF
NA	TRBV11-3	TRBJ1-2	NA	TGTGCCAGCAGCTCCTTCGGTCGGGACACCCACTTC	CASSSFGRDTHF
few	TRBV7-9	TRBJ2-5	NA	TGTGCCAGCAGCCCCGCATTAGCGGCCCGCCAAGAGACCCAGTACTTC	CASSPALAARQETQYF
NA	TRBV27	TRBJ2-7	NA	TGTGCCAGCAGTTTAAGGGGGAGGGCCCACGAGCAGTACTTC	CASSLRGRAHEQYF
many	TRBV20-1	TRBJ2-1	TRBD2	TGCAGTGCTAGAGATCTTGGGGGACTAGCATTTGGTGAGCAGTTCTTC	CSARDLGGLAFGEQFF
many	TRBV7-6	TRBJ1-4	NA	TGTGCCTCCGGCGGGGCATCTAATGAAAAACTGTTTTTT	CASGGASNEKLFF
NA	TRBV12-3/TRBV12-4	TRBJ2-2	NA	TGTGCCAGCAGTCAGCCACATCGCACCGGGGAGCTGTTTTTT	CASSQPHRTGELFF
NA	TRBV6-5	TRBJ2-6	NA	TGTGCCAGCAGTTACTCGGGGGTGACTGGGGCCAACGTCCTGACTTTC	CASSYSGVTGANVLTF
few	TRBV7-6	TRBJ2-7	NA	TGTGCCAGCAGCCCCGGGGTTTCCTACGAGCAGTACTTC	CASSPGVSYEQYF
NA	TRBV9	TRBJ2-2	NA	TGTGCCAGCAGCTCCAGAGATATCGGGGAGCTGTTTTTT	CASSSRDIGELFF
NA	TRBV7-8	TRBJ2-7	NA	TGTGCCAGCAGCTGGGACACCCCCTACGAGCAGTACTTC	CASSWDTPYEQYF
once	TRBV6-2/TRBV6-3	TRBJ2-1	TRBD2	TGTGCCAGCAGCGAGACTAGCGGGAGGGTTGGCAATGAGCAGTTCTTC	CASSETSGRVGNEQFF
few	TRBV10-3	TRBJ2-1	TRBD1	TGTGCCATCAGTGGGAGCGTAACCGGGACAGGGGAACCGGGACTTACTTACAATGAGCAGTTCTTC	CAISGSVTGTGEPGLTYNEQFF
NA	TRBV20-1	TRBJ2-7	TRBD2	TGCAGTGTTCTCCCGGGACTAGCGGGAGAGACCCCAAGCCACGAGCAGTACTTC	CSVLPGLAGETPSHEQYF
once	TRBV6-4	TRBJ2-2	NA	TGTGCCAGCAGTGAAGAGGGGGTCACCGGGGAGCTGTTTTTT	CASSEEGVTGELFF
many	TRBV12-3/TRBV12-4	TRBJ2-7	TRBD2	TGTGCCAGCAGGGGACTACAGAGCTACGAGCAGTACTTC	CASRGLQSYEQYF
NA	TRBV6-1	TRBJ2-1	TRBD2	TGTGCCACACTAGCGGGGGAGAACAATGAGCAGTTCTTC	CATLAGENNEQFF
many	TRBV5-1	TRBJ2-7	NA	TGCGCCAGCAGCTTGTATCCGGGTCTCTACGAGCAGTACTTC	CASSLYPGLYEQYF
NA	TRBV9	TRBJ2-1	NA	TGTGCCAGCAGCCCCCAAATGGTGGGTAATGAGCAGTTCTTC	CASSPQMVGNEQFF
few	TRBV29-1	TRBJ2-1	TRBD2	TGCAGCGTTGCCTCCGGCTGGGCTAGCGGTTACAATGAGCAGTTCTTC	CSVASGWASGYNEQFF
few	TRBV7-9	TRBJ1-1	NA	TGTGCCAGCAGCTTAGGCACTACTGAAGCTTTCTTT	CASSLGTTEAFF
few	TRBV5-1	TRBJ1-2	NA	TGCGCCAGCAGCAGGGAGGAGGAGGGTTATGGCTACACCTTC	CASSREEEGYGYTF
NA	TRBV18	TRBJ1-1	TRBD1	TGTGCCAGCTCACCACGTCCGGGACAGGGGATGCTGAGCACTGAAGCTTTCTTT	CASSPRPGQGMLSTEAFF
NA	TRBV9	TRBJ2-3	TRBD1	TGTGCCAGCAGCGTTGTTGATGTAACAGGGGTTAGCACAGATACGCAGTATTTT	CASSVVDVTGVSTDTQYF
few	TRBV20-1	TRBJ1-5	NA	TGCAGTGCTAGAGCCCGACGAGGGGATAGCAATCAGCCCCAGCATTTT	CSARARRGDSNQPQHF
few	TRBV27	TRBJ1-1	TRBD1	TGTGCCAGCAGTTTCAGCGGGACAGGGGAAGCTTTCTTT	CASSFSGTGEAFF
many	TRBV12-3/TRBV12-4	TRBJ2-7	NA	TGTGCCAGCAGTTTGATTGACGAGCAGTACTTC	CASSLIDEQYF
many	TRBV2	TRBJ2-1	TRBD1	TGTGCCAGCAGTGAAGCGGGACAGCTCTACAATGAGCAGTTCTTC	CASSEAGQLYNEQFF
NA	TRBV10-3	TRBJ2-1	NA	TGTGCCACCCGGACCGGAGGGGCCAGGAGGGCCCCAATACCCAATGAGCAGTTCTTC	CATRTGGARRAPIPNEQFF
many	TRBV12-3/TRBV12-4	TRBJ2-1	NA	TGTGCCAGCAGTCGGGACTCCCGAGGGTTTCAGTTCTTC	CASSRDSRGFQFF
NA	TRBV11-2	TRBJ1-5	NA	TGTGCCAGCAGCTTTATGGGGCGGATGGATCAGCCCCAGCATTTT	CASSFMGRMDQPQHF
once	TRBV30	TRBJ2-3	NA	TGTGCCTGGAGTGGGGCCGGGACTCCGTTTGGGGGCGATACGCAGTATTTT	CAWSGAGTPFGGDTQYF
few	TRBV10-3	TRBJ2-3	TRBD1	TGTGCCATCAGTGATCCGGGACAGGGGGCCGCAGATACGCAGTATTTT	CAISDPGQGAADTQYF
NA	TRBV7-8	TRBJ2-1	TRBD1	TGTGCCAGCAGCGGACAGGTCTCCTACAATGAGCAGTTCTTC	CASSGQVSYNEQFF
few	TRBV10-3	TRBJ2-1	TRBD2	TGTGCCACTGCCTTTGAGCGGGAGAGATACAATGAGCAGTTCTTC	CATAFERERYNEQFF
few	TRBV3-1	TRBJ2-5	TRBD2	TGTGCCAGCAGCCCGACTAGCACCCAGGTTGAGACCCAGTACTTC	CASSPTSTQVETQYF
many	TRBV10-2	TRBJ1-2	TRBD1	TGCGCCAGCAACTCGGGACAGGCCTATGGCTACACCTTC	CASNSGQAYGYTF
few	TRBV27	TRBJ2-4	NA	TGTGCCAGCAGTTTAATTGGAGGCAAAAACATTCAGTACTTC	CASSLIGGKNIQYF
NA	TRBV10-1	TRBJ2-1	NA	TGCGCCAGCAGTGAGTCCCACGAGGCAGGGGCTATCGATGAGCAGTTCTTC	CASSESHEAGAIDEQFF
NA	TRBV12-3/TRBV12-4	TRBJ2-2	NA	TGTGCCAGCAGTTTTGTCCCAAGCACCGGGGAGCTGTTTTTT	CASSFVPSTGELFF
NA	TRBV14	TRBJ2-7	TRBD1	TGTGCCAGCAGCCAAATGGGAACAGGGGTTTCCTACGAGCAGTACTTC	CASSQMGTGVSYEQYF
NA	TRBV7-9	TRBJ1-2	NA	TGTGCCAGCAGCTTAGCGAGGGGGTACTATGGCTACACCTTC	CASSLARGYYGYTF
NA	TRBV9	TRBJ2-5	NA	TGTGCCAGCAGCGTATTGGGGGACCCACAAGAGACCCAGTACTTC	CASSVLGDPQETQYF
few	TRBV27	TRBJ2-7	NA	TGTGCCAGCAGTTTAGGCAGGGGGGCCTACGAGCAGTACTTC	CASSLGRGAYEQYF
few	TRBV20-1	TRBJ2-7	TRBD2	TGCAGTGCCCCCCCCCGGGGGGGCTCCTACGAGCAGTACTTC	CSAPPRGGSYEQYF
NA	TRBV20-1	TRBJ2-1	TRBD2	TGCAGTGCTAGAGATCTGACTAGCGGGTCACCCAATGAGCAGTTCTTC	CSARDLTSGSPNEQFF
NA	TRBV7-3	TRBJ2-7	NA	TGTGCCAGCAGCTTGCTGGCAGATAGCTCCTACGAGCAGTACTTC	CASSLLADSSYEQYF
NA	TRBV27	TRBJ2-2	TRBD2	TGTGCCAGCAGTCCGCCGGGACTACCCGGGGAGCTGTTTTTT	CASSPPGLPGELFF
few	TRBV4-1	TRBJ2-1	TRBD2	TGCGCCAGCAGCAGGGAGGGCCGGGACAATGAGCAGTTCTTC	CASSREGRDNEQFF
NA	TRBV20-1	TRBJ2-2	NA	TGCAGCTCAACGGGCGGGGAGAACACCGGGGAGCTGTTTTTT	CSSTGGENTGELFF